Listed below are T cell receptor beta chains from one sample, sequenced in a study of blood T cells in healthy people across ages. TCRdb recomputed calls from the 5' RACE reads with MiXCR, one row per CDR3 protein. The sample carries 2 million or so distinct CDR3 sequences, less than 50% recorded once. The sequenced sample was blood. These receptor sequences come from a woman aged 35 to 49 in good health. CDR3s include the opening cysteine and the closing phenylalanine or tryptophan.

J gene | V gene | CDR3 protein
TRBJ2-3 | TRBV5-1 | CASSVLTGTDTQYF
TRBJ1-4 | TRBV5-1 | CASSFNQGSLGKLFF
TRBJ2-3 | TRBV27 | CASSLIHVGDTQYF
TRBJ2-1 | TRBV4-2 | CASSQVSRGYEQFF
TRBJ2-7 | TRBV12-3/TRBV12-4 | CASSLEGQQYYEQYF
TRBJ2-7 | TRBV7-2 | CASSSLSGGPYEQYF
TRBJ2-7 | TRBV28 | CASTGQGARYEQYF
TRBJ2-5 | TRBV6-2/TRBV6-3 | CASSWTERETQYF
TRBJ2-5 | TRBV9 | CASSVVGGNEQYF
TRBJ2-5 | TRBV9 | CASSQTGGGASGETQYF
TRBJ2-3 | TRBV6-2/TRBV6-3 | CASSYSMSDRERGTQYF
TRBJ2-7 | TRBV20-1 | CSARWRKGGYEQYF
TRBJ1-1 | TRBV11-2 | CASSSEVMNTEAFF
TRBJ2-1 | TRBV12-3/TRBV12-4 | CASSFNGRGEQFF
TRBJ2-7 | TRBV28 | CASVDPEGEQYF
TRBJ2-1 | TRBV7-8 | CASSPPPAGVGRYNEQFF
TRBJ2-3 | TRBV9 | CASSVGGEAQYF
TRBJ2-7 | TRBV28 | CASSAWDRAHEQYF
TRBJ2-5 | TRBV24-1 | CATSEPETAGGDQETQYF
TRBJ1-5 | TRBV6-5 | CASSSAQGAGGPQHF